A single sample is the source of the 12 T cell receptor beta chains below, sequenced in a study. TCRdb analysed the RT-PCR reads with MiXCR anew, one entry per CDR3 protein. The table includes about 6,500 distinct CDR3 sequences, about nine tenths detected once. Source material: memory CD4+ T cells from blood. The receptors here all came from a female donor in good health, serving as a healthy control.

A word on this clonotype: This beta chain represents an off-target read in a library built for alpha chains; its size is of limited meaning. The chain recombines TRBV7-8 with TRBJ1-1; unclear D gene. The germline V gene encodes CDR1 SGHVS and CDR2 FQNEAQ. The CDR3 is made up of 13 amino acids. Trimming cost V 6 bases and J 4 bases, with 12 bases left between them. Here the CDR3 DNA reads TGTGCCAGCAGGTCGGGAGCGGGCACTGAAGCTTTCTTT. Encoded protein: CASRSGAGTEAFF.

On this clonotype itself: This beta chain came through as a stray read in a library set up for alpha chains, and its size says little. V usage is TRBV4-1 and J usage is TRBJ1-2, with D unclear. Germline-derived CDR1 and CDR2 are MGHRA and YSYEKL. The CDR3 sequence is 13 residues long. Trimming shortened V by 1 base and J by 4 bases, and 7 bases separated the two germline ends. The CDR3 DNA is TGCGCCAGCAGCCAAGGAGGAATCTATGGCTACACCTTC. Translated, it gives CASSQGGIYGYTF.

This clonotype appeared once. Because this beta chain is a stray read in a library intended to capture alpha chains, its abundance should not be given much weight. This sequence joins TRBV20-1 and TRBJ1-1, with D uncertain. CDR3 length: 13 amino acids. CDR1 is DFQATT, CDR2 SNEGSKA, per germline (reference sequence). The V and J ends lost 0 bases and 8 bases respectively, with 13 bases between them. The CDR3 loop reads CSARDALVQEAFF. The CDR3 DNA reads as TGCAGTGCTAGAGACGCCTTAGTACAGGAAGCTTTCTTT.

As for this clonotype: Because this beta chain is a stray read in a library intended to capture alpha chains, its abundance should not be given much weight. The chain has TRBV12-3 or TRBV12-4 and TRBJ2-2; 7 nucleotides match TRBD1. The ends lost 3 bases at V and 6 bases at J; junction bases unmatched: 4. This CDR3 region has 14 residues. For the CDR3, the DNA is TGTGCCAGCAGTTTGATACAGGGGTCCGGGGAGCTGTTTTTT. The encoded protein is CASSLIQGSGELFF.

Worth noting for this clonotype: This beta chain represents an off-target read in a library built for alpha chains; its size is of limited meaning. V usage is TRBV4-1 and J usage is TRBJ1-6; D perhaps matches TRBD1 (6 bases). Germline assignment: CDR1 MGHRA and CDR2 YSYEKL. CDR3 length: 17 residues. Trimming stripped 0 bases from V and 8 bases from J, with 17 bases between. CDR3 protein: CASSQETGGAFDSPLHF. CDR3 nucleotide sequence: TGCGCCAGCAGCCAAGAGACCGGGGGGGCATTTGATTCACCCCTCCACTTT.

In regard to this clonotype: Within a library made for alpha chains, this beta chain is off target, and its count is uninformative. The chain has TRBV12-3 or TRBV12-4 and TRBJ2-3, with TRBD2 matching over 11 bases. This CDR3 has 17 amino acids. The trim removed 5 bases at V and 2 bases at J, leaving 9 bases unmatched. The CDR3 DNA is TGTGCCAGCAGTGGAGGACCTAGCGGGGGGATCACAGATACGCAGTATTTT. Protein sequence: CASSGGPSGGITDTQYF.

This clonotype was counted a single time. With the library built for alpha chains, this beta chain is off target and its frequency is not meaningful. This chain connects TRBV7-2 to TRBJ1-6; TRBD1 might be the D (5 bases). V was cut by 3 bases and J by 5 bases, with 8 bases left in between. The length of the CDR3 is 14 residues. The germline V gene encodes CDR1 SGHTA and CDR2 FQGNSA. CDR3 loop: CASSFQGNNSPLHF. DNA of the CDR3: TGTGCCAGCAGCTTTCAGGGAAATAATTCACCCCTCCACTTT. Complete variable domain (other parts from reference TRBV7-2 and TRBJ1-6): GAGVSQSPSNKVTEKGKDVELRCDPISGHTALYWYRQSLGQGLEFLIYFQGNSAPDKSGLPSDRFSAERTGGSVSTLTIQRTQQEDSAVYLCASSFQGNNSPLHFGNGTRLTVT.

Of note for this clonotype: This beta chain lies outside the target of a library built for alpha chains; its clone size means little. V gene TRBV7-2 combines with J gene TRBJ2-5; 8 bases are shared with TRBD1. The CDR3 consists of 13 residues. Germline assignment: CDR1 SGHTA and CDR2 FQGNSA. V lost 4 bases, J lost 4 bases, and 2 bases stayed unmatched. DNA for the CDR3: TGTGCCAGCAGCTGGACAGGGCCAGAGACCCAGTACTTC. Its protein is CASSWTGPETQYF.

On this clonotype: This beta chain was picked up by a library intended for alpha chains and is off target, so its count carries little meaning. This chain connects TRBV5-1 to TRBJ2-7; D is perhaps TRBD1 (5 bases). CDR3 length: 15 residues. Per the germline V gene, CDR1 is SGHRS and CDR2 is YFSETQ. V lost 0 bases to trimming and J lost 0 bases, with 10 bases between them. The CDR3 DNA follows: TGCGCCAGCAGCTTGGATGGGGCCCCCTCCTACGAGCAGTACTTC. Encoded protein: CASSLDGAPSYEQYF.

With regard to this clonotype: This beta chain is an unintended read in a library built for alpha chains; its size means little. This chain uses TRBV6-1 with TRBJ2-6; D might be TRBD2 (5 bases). The length of the CDR3 is 17 residues. V was trimmed by 5 bases and J by 1 base, leaving 15 bases between them. Germline lookup yields CDR1 MNHNS and CDR2 SASEGT. CDR3 residues: CASSPPERPSGANVLTF. The CDR3 DNA reads as TGTGCCAGCAGTCCCCCGGAGCGGCCTTCTGGGGCCAACGTCCTGACTTTC.

Concerning this clonotype itself: This beta chain is an off-target read within a library intended for alpha chains, so its frequency means little. The chain recombines TRBV12-3 or TRBV12-4 with TRBJ1-5; unclear D gene. V lost 3 bases and J lost 3, with 9 bases in between. There are 14 residues in the CDR3. The CDR3 is CASSFGGSNQPQHF. In nucleotides, the CDR3 is TGTGCCAGCAGTTTCGGCGGTTCCAATCAGCCCCAGCATTTT.

Note on this clonotype: This beta chain turned up in a library designed for alpha chains; as an off-target read, its abundance says little. The rearrangement joins TRBV7-2 to TRBJ2-7; D ambiguous. V shed 4 bases and J shed 7 bases, with 17 bases lying between them. Germline V gene sequence: CDR1 SGHTA, CDR2 FQGNSA. The CDR3 sequence is 14 residues long. CDR3 region: CASSSLTLLGEQYF. CDR3 coding DNA: TGTGCCAGCAGCTCCCTGACTCTATTGGGAGAGCAGTACTTC.